This TCR beta chain was identified in a study of T cells in Graves' hyperthyroidism and ophthalmopathy. Template material for amplifying TCR beta CDR3 regions consisted of RNA transcripts. TCR CDR3 underwent first-round RT-PCR with the HTBI primer set. From the multiplex PCR reads, TCRdb called clonotypes with MiXCR, one entry per CDR3 protein. The table shows approximately 720,000 distinct CDR3 sequences, with 18% occurring only once. The CDR3 is made up of 13 amino acids. With 7 bases removed from V and 5 bases from J, the gap between germline ends came to 11 bases. V gene TRBV12-3 or TRBV12-4 combines with J gene TRBJ2-2, with D uncertain. The source is a woman in her 50s with Graves' hyperthyroidism that later progressed to Graves' ophthalmopathy. Sequencing input: blood. The CDR3: CASTPRGTGELFF. In DNA form, the CDR3 reads TGTGCCAGCACTCCCCGCGGAACCGGGGAGCTGTTTTTT.